The rows below give T cell receptor beta chains drawn from one sample of a study of molecular identifiers for immune sequencing clone quantification. From the PCR reads, TCRdb called clonotypes with MiXCR, one entry per CDR3 protein. In the table there are fewer than 100,000 distinct CDR3 sequences, roughly a fifth of which are singletons. Sequencing input: naive CD8+ T cells from blood, with Jurkat cell RNA spiked in. These TCRs come from a human donor in good health. Some libraries in this study had Jurkat cell RNA spiked in. Each CDR3 is given with its conserved first and last residue. A D gene is named only where the DNA matches it firmly. Size values are once, few and many counts, or a class for expanded clones, and some rows have none.

size	V	J	D	CDR3	DNA
.	TRBV6-5	TRBJ1-3	.	CASSYRGFGNTIYF	TGTGCCAGCAGTTATCGGGGTTTTGGAAACACCATATATTTT
many	TRBV27	TRBJ2-7	TRBD2	CASRAVGLAASYEQYF	TGTGCCAGCAGAGCCGTGGGACTAGCGGCCTCCTACGAGCAGTACTTC
.	TRBV7-9	TRBJ1-5	.	CASSLAGLGNQPQHF	TGTGCCAGCAGCTTAGCAGGGTTGGGGAATCAGCCCCAGCATTTT
many	TRBV5-1	TRBJ2-3	.	CASSFASGSTDTQYF	TGCGCCAGCAGCTTCGCCTCCGGAAGCACAGATACGCAGTATTTT
.	TRBV2	TRBJ2-7	.	CASSIFSGSSYEQYF	TGTGCCAGCAGCATTTTTAGTGGTTCCTCCTACGAGCAGTACTTC
.	TRBV7-9	TRBJ1-4	.	CASSPPDSENEKLFF	TGTGCCAGCAGCCCCCCGGACAGTGAGAATGAAAAACTGTTTTTT
.	TRBV20-1	TRBJ2-7	.	CSARSEREAPYEQYF	TGCAGTGCTAGATCGGAGAGAGAAGCCCCCTACGAGCAGTACTTC
few	TRBV25-1	TRBJ2-1	TRBD2	CASSDTLLAWTNEQFF	TGTGCCAGCAGTGATACACTACTAGCGTGGACCAATGAGCAGTTCTTC
once	TRBV28	TRBJ2-2	TRBD2	CASSLPTGLAGVPGELFF	TGTGCCAGCAGCCTCCCGACTGGGCTAGCGGGAGTTCCTGGGGAGCTGTTTTTT
.	TRBV20-1	TRBJ2-5	.	CSARNWGDIQFVGETQYF	TGCAGTGCTAGAAATTGGGGGGACATTCAATTCGTTGGAGAGACCCAGTACTTC
.	TRBV19	TRBJ2-7	TRBD2	CASTPSGSINEQYF	TGTGCCAGTACCCCCAGCGGGAGTATCAACGAGCAGTACTTC
many	TRBV6-4	TRBJ2-3	TRBD2	CASSDSEREGGTDTQYF	TGTGCCAGCAGTGACTCGGAGCGGGAGGGCGGCACAGATACGCAGTATTTT
many	TRBV6-5	TRBJ1-1	.	CARNTGTNTEAFF	TGTGCCAGAAATACGGGGACGAACACTGAAGCTTTCTTT
.	TRBV6-2/TRBV6-3	TRBJ2-5	.	CASSPLSHTQYF	TGTGCCAGCAGCCCCTTGTCCCATACCCAGTACTTC
many	TRBV6-1	TRBJ1-5	.	CASSDPPLDRYQPQHF	TGTGCCAGCAGCGACCCCCCCCTCGACAGATATCAGCCCCAGCATTTT
many	TRBV25-1	TRBJ2-7	TRBD1	CASSEWGTGDYEQYF	TGTGCCAGCAGTGAATGGGGGACAGGGGACTACGAGCAGTACTTC